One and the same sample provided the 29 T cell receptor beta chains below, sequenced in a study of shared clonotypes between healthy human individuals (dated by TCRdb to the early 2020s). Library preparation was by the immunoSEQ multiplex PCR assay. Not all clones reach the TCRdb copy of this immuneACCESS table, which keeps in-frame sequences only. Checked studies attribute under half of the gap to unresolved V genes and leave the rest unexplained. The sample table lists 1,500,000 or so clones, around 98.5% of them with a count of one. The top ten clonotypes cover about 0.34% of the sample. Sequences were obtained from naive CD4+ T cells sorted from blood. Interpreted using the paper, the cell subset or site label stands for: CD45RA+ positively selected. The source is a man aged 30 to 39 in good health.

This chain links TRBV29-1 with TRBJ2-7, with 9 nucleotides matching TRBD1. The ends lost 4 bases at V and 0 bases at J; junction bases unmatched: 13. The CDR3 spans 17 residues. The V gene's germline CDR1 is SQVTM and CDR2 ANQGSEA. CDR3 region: CSVVPGQGPTSSYEQYF. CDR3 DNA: TGCAGCGTTGTACCGGGACAGGGTCCAACTTCCTCCTACGAGCAGTACTTC.

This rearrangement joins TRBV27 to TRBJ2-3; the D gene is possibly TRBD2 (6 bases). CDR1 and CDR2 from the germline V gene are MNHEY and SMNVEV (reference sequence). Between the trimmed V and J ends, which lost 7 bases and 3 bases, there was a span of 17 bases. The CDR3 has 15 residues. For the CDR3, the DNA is TGTGCCAGCACCTCCCTGGGAGGTAGTACAGATACGCAGTATTTT. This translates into CASTSLGGSTDTQYF.

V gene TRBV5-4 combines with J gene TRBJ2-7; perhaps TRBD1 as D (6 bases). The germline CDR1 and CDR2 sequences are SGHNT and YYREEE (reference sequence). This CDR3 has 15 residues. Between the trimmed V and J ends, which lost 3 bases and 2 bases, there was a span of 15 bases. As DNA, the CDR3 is TGTGCCAGCAGCTACTCCGGGACACTCGCCTACGAGCAGTACTTC. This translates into CASSYSGTLAYEQYF.

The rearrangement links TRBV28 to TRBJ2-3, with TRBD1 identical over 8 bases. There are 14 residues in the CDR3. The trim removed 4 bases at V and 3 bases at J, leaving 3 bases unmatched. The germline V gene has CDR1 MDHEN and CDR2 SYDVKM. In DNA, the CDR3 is TGTGCCAGCAGTTGGCAGGGGGCTACAGATACGCAGTATTTT. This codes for CASSWQGATDTQYF.

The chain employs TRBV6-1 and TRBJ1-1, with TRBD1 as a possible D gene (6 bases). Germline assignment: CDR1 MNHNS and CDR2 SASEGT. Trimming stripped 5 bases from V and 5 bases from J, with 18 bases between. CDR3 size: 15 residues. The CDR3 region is CASSSESDSWTEAFF. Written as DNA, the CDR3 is TGTGCCAGCAGTTCGGAATCGGACAGCTGGACTGAAGCTTTCTTT.

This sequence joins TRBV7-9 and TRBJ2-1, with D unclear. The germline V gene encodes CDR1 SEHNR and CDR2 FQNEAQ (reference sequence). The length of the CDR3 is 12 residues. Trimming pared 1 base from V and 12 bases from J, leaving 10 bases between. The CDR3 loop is CASSLGGQGQFF. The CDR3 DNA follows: TGTGCCAGCAGCTTAGGCGGCCAAGGGCAGTTCTTC.

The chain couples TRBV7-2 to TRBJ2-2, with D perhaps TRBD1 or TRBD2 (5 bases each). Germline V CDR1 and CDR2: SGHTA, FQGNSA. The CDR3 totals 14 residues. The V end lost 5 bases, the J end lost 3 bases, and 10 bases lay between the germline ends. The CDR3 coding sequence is TGTGCCAGCAGCCCCCTGGGGGACACCGGGGAGCTGTTTTTT. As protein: CASSPLGDTGELFF.

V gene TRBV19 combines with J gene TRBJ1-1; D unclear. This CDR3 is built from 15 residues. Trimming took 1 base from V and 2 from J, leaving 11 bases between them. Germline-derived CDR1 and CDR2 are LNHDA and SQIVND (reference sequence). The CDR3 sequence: CASSIVMLGNTEAFF. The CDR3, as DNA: TGTGCCAGTAGTATAGTTATGCTGGGTAACACTGAAGCTTTCTTT.

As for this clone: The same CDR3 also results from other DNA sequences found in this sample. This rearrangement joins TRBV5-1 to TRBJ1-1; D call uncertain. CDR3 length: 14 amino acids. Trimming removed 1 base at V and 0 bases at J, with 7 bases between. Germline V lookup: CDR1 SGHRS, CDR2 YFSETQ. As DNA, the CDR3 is TGCGCCAGCAGCTTGTATAGGGTGAACACTGAAGCTTTCTTT. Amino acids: CASSLYRVNTEAFF.

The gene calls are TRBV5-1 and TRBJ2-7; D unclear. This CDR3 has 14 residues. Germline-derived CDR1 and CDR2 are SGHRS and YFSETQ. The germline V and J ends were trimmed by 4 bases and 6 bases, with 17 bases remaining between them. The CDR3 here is CASSNKDPISEQYF. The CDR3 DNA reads TGCGCCAGCAGCAACAAGGACCCAATCTCCGAGCAGTACTTC.

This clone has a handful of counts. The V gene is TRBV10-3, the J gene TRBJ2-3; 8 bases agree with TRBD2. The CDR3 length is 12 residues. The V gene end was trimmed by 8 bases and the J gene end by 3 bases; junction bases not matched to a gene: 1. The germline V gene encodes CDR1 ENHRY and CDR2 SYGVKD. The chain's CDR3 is CAIASGTDTQYF. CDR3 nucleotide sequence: TGTGCCATCGCTAGCGGGACAGATACGCAGTATTTT.

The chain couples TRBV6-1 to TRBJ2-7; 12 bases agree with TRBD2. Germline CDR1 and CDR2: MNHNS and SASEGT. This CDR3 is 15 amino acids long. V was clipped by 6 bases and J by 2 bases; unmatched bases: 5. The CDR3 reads CASSQTSGRPYEQYF. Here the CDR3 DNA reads TGTGCCAGCAGCCAAACTAGCGGGAGGCCCTACGAGCAGTACTTC.

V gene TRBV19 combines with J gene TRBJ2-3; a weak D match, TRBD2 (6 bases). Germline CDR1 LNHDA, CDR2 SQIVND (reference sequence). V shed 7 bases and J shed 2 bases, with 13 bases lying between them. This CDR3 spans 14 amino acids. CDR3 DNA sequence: TGTGCCAGTACCCTGGGGGGTTCCACAGATACGCAGTATTTT. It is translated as CASTLGGSTDTQYF.

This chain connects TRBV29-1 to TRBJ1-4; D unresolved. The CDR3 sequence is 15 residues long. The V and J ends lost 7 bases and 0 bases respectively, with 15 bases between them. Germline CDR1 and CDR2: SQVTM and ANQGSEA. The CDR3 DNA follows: TGCAGCGCCGGACCGCAGTTCCCAACTAATGAAAAACTGTTTTTT. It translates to CSAGPQFPTNEKLFF.

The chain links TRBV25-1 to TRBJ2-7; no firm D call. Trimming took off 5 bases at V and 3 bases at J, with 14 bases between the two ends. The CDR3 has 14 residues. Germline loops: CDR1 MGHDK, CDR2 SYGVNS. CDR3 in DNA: TGTGCCAGCAGTTTGGGTGGCGGCTACTACGAGCAGTACTTC. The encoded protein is CASSLGGGYYEQYF.

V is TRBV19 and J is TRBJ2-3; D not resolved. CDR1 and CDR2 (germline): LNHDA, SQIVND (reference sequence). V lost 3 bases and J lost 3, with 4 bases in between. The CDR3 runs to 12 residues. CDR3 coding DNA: TGTGCCAGTAGTATGACTACAGATACGCAGTATTTT. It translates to CASSMTTDTQYF.

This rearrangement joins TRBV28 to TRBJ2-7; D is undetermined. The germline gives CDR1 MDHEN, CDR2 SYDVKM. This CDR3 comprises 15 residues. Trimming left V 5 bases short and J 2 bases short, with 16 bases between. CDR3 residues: CASSLLVVRAYEQYF. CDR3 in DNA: TGTGCCAGCAGTCTCCTCGTAGTTAGGGCCTACGAGCAGTACTTC. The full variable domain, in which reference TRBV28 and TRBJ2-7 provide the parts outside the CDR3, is DVKVTQSSRYLVKRTGEKVFLECVQDMDHENMFWYRQDPGLGLRLIYFSYDVKMKEKGDIPEGYSVSREKKERFSLILESASTNQTSMYLCASSLLVVRAYEQYFGPGTRLTVT.

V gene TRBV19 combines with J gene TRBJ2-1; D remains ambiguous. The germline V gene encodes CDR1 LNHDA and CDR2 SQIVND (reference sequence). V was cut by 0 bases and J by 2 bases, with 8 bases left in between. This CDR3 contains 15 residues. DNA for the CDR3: TGTGCCAGTAGTATAGACAGGCTGGCCTACAATGAGCAGTTCTTC. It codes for CASSIDRLAYNEQFF.

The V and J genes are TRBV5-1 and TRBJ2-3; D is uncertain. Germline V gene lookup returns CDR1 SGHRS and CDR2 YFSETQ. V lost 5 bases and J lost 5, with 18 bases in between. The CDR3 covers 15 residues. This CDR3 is CASRRSLGLLDTQYF. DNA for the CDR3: TGCGCCAGCAGAAGGAGCCTAGGCCTATTAGATACGCAGTATTTT.

The CDR3: CASSLAGGGTQYF. The CDR3 bases are TGTGCCAGCAGCTTAGCCGGAGGGGGGACGCAGTATTTT. The genes are TRBV11-2 and TRBJ2-3; perhaps D is TRBD1 or TRBD2 (6 bases each). The CDR3 runs to 13 residues. In germline, CDR1 is SGHAT, CDR2 FQNNGV. V lost 1 base and J 9 bases, leaving 11 bases between the germline ends.

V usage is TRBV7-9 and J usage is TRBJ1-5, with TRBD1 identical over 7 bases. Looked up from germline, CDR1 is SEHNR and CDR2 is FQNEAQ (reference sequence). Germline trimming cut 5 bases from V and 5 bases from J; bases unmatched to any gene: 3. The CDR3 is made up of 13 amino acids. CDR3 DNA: TGTGCCAGCAGCGCTACAGGGGATCAGCCCCAGCATTTT. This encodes CASSATGDQPQHF.

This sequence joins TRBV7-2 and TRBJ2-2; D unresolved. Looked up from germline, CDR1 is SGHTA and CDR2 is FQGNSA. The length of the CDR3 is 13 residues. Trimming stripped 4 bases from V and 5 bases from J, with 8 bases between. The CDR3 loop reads CASSYARTGELFF. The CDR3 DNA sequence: TGTGCCAGCAGCTATGCTCGGACCGGGGAGCTGTTTTTT.

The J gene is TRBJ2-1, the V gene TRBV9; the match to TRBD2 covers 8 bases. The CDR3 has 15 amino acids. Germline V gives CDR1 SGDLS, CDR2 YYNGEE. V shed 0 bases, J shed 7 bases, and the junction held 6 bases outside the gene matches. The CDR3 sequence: CASSVGREGPNEQFF. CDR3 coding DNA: TGTGCCAGCAGCGTAGGACGGGAGGGCCCGAATGAGCAGTTCTTC.

CDR3 sequence (DNA): TGCAGCGTTGGAGCGGACATGAACACTGAAGCTTTCTTT. Its protein is CSVGADMNTEAFF. The chain uses TRBV29-1 and TRBJ1-1; perhaps TRBD1 as D (5 bases). The germline V gene encodes CDR1 SQVTM and CDR2 ANQGSEA. The germline V and J ends were trimmed by 4 bases and 0 bases, with 9 bases remaining between them. The CDR3 is made up of 13 amino acids.

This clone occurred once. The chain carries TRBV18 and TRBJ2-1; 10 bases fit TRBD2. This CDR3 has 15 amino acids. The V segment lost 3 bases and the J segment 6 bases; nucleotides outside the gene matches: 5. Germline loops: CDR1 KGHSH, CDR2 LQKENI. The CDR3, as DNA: TGTGCCAGCTCACCCCTAGCGGGAGATTTCAATGAGCAGTTCTTC. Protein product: CASSPLAGDFNEQFF. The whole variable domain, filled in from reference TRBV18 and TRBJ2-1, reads NAGVMQNPRHLVRRRGQEARLRCSPMKGHSHVYWYRQLPEEGLKFMVYLQKENIIDESGMPKERFSAEFPKEGPSILRIQQVVRGDSAAYFCASSPLAGDFNEQFFGPGTRLTVL.

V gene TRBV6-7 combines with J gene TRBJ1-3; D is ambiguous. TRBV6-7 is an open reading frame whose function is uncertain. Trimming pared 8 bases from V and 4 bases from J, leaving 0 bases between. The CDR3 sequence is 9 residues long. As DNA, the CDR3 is TGTGCCAGCGGAAACACCATATATTTT. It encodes CASGNTIYF.

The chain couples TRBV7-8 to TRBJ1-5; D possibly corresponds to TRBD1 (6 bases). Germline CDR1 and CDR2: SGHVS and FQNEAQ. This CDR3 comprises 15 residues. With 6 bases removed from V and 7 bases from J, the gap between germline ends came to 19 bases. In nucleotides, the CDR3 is TGTGCCAGCAGTCTAGGGGGAGGGTTGGGACAGCCCCAGCATTTT. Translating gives CASSLGGGLGQPQHF.

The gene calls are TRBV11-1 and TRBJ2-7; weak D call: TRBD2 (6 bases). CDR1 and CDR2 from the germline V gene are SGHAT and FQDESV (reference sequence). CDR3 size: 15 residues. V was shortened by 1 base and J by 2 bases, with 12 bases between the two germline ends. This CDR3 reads CASSLDGSSPYEQYF. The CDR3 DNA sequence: TGTGCCAGCAGCTTAGACGGGAGTTCACCCTACGAGCAGTACTTC.

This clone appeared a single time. The CDR3 loop reads CASSTLLGADTQYF. CDR3 sequence (DNA): TGTGCCAGCTCCACCCTATTAGGGGCAGATACGCAGTATTTT. This chain joins TRBV18 and TRBJ2-3; tentatively, D is TRBD1 (5 bases). V lost 6 bases, J lost 4 bases, and 14 bases lay in between. Germline CDR1 and CDR2: KGHSH and LQKENI. The CDR3 is made up of 14 amino acids.